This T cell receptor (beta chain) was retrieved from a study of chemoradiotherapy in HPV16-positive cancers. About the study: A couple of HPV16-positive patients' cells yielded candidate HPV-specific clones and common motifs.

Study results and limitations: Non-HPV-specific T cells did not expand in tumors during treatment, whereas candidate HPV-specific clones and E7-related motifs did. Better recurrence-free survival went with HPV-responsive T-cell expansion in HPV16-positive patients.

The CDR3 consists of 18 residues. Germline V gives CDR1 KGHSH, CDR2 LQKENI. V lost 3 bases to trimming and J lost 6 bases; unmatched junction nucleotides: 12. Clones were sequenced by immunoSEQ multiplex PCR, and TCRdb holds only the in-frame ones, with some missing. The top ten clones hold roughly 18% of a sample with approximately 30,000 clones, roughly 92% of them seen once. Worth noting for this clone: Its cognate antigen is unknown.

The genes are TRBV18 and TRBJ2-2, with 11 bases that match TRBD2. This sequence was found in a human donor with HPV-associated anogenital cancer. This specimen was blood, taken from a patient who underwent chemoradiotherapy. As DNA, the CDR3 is TGTGCCAGCTCACCGTTATCGACTAGCGGGATTTTATCCGGGGAGCTGTTTTTT. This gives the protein CASSPLSTSGILSGELFF.